The 29 T cell receptor beta chains reported below all come from one sample, sequenced in a study of T cell responses to AZD1222 COVID-19 vaccine. Generated by immunoSEQ multiplex PCR, the TCRdb table keeps only in-frame clones and is missing some. The sample shows 110,000 or so clones, roughly nine tenths of them seen only once. The input for sequencing was peripheral blood, taken on day 0 of MenACWY control vaccination. The receptors stem from an adult in good health.

The chain carries TRBV4-1 and TRBJ1-6; TRBD1 matches 7 bases. V was clipped by 3 bases and J by 7 bases; unmatched bases: 6. Germline CDR1 and CDR2: MGHRA and YSYEKL. The CDR3 has 15 amino acids. In DNA form, the CDR3 reads TGCGCCAGCAGCCACCCCAGGGGGGCGAATTCACCCCTCCACTTT. It codes for CASSHPRGANSPLHF.

J is TRBJ1-1 and V is TRBV30; 7 bases are shared with TRBD1. The V segment lost 3 bases and the J segment 1 base; nucleotides outside the gene matches: 5. Germline CDR1 GTSNPN, CDR2 SVGIG (reference sequence). The CDR3 runs 14 residues. CDR3 protein: CAWRGDSANTEAFF. The CDR3 DNA reads as TGTGCCTGGAGAGGGGACAGTGCGAACACTGAAGCTTTCTTT.

This rearrangement joins TRBV30 to TRBJ1-2, with D possibly matching TRBD1 (6 bases). The CDR3 loop spans 13 amino acids. CDR1 is GTSNPN, CDR2 SVGIG, per germline (reference sequence). The germline V and J ends were trimmed by 8 bases and 8 bases, with 21 bases remaining between them. CDR3 protein: CAAVEAGARGYTF. CDR3 coding DNA: TGTGCCGCAGTCGAGGCAGGGGCGAGGGGCTACACCTTC.

The chain links TRBV12-3 or TRBV12-4 to TRBJ2-7; no definite D call. The CDR3 is 12 residues long. V was shortened by 5 bases and J by 4 bases, with 9 bases between the two germline ends. The CDR3 sequence: CASSPAHYEQYF. CDR3 DNA sequence: TGTGCCAGCAGTCCGGCCCATTACGAGCAGTACTTC.

V gene TRBV3-1 (or the pseudogene TRBV3-2) combines with J gene TRBJ2-5, with D possibly TRBD2 on 6 matching bases. This CDR3 contains 17 residues. Germline assignment: CDR1 LGHDT and CDR2 YNNKEL (reference sequence). V lost 4 bases, J lost 5 bases, and 23 bases lay in between. CDR3 region: CASSPLRGSGDVETQYF. The CDR3 coding sequence is TGTGCCAGCAGCCCCCTAAGAGGTAGCGGTGACGTTGAGACCCAGTACTTC.

V usage is TRBV18 and J usage is TRBJ1-1; 10 bases map to TRBD1. CDR1 and CDR2 (germline): KGHSH, LQKENI. V trimming: 1 base; J trimming: 2 bases; junction bases outside the gene matches: 16. This CDR3 is 20 amino acids long. The CDR3 nucleotides are TGTGCCAGCTCACCACTGACGCTCTGGACAGGGGGAAATGATAACACTGAAGCTTTCTTT. This encodes CASSPLTLWTGGNDNTEAFF.

The chain combines TRBV27 with TRBJ1-2; 7 nucleotides match TRBD1. The CDR3 is 15 amino acids. The ends lost 2 bases at V and 4 bases at J; junction bases unmatched: 7. In germline, CDR1 is MNHEY, CDR2 SMNVEV (reference sequence). CDR3 sequence reads: CASSLNRGKFYGYTF. DNA for the CDR3: TGTGCCAGCAGTTTAAACAGGGGAAAGTTCTATGGCTACACCTTC.

The V gene is TRBV5-5, the J gene TRBJ1-6; D is ambiguous. Deletions cut 4 bases from V and 0 bases from J, with 14 bases between. The CDR3 is made up of 17 amino acids. Germline-derived CDR1 and CDR2 are SGHKS and YYEKEE (reference sequence). The CDR3 here is CASSPGLVSSYNSPLHF. As DNA, the CDR3 is TGTGCCAGCAGCCCCGGGTTGGTGAGCTCCTATAATTCACCCCTCCACTTT.

V is TRBV30 and J is TRBJ1-3, with D possibly matching TRBD1 (6 bases). CDR1 GTSNPN and CDR2 SVGIG come from the germline V gene (reference sequence). CDR3 length equals 13 residues. V dropped 7 bases and J dropped 4 bases, with 14 bases sitting between them. In nucleotides, the CDR3 is TGTGCCTCACAGGGTATCTCCGGAAACACCATATATTTT. The encoded protein is CASQGISGNTIYF.

This chain joins TRBV4-1 and TRBJ1-2, with 9 bases lining up with TRBD1. Germline CDR1 and CDR2: MGHRA and YSYEKL. Trimming removed 1 base from V and 1 base from J; junction bases left unmatched: 1. The CDR3 runs 15 residues. CDR3 sequence reads: CASSQGDRVNYGYTF. In DNA form, the CDR3 reads TGCGCCAGCAGCCAAGGGGACAGGGTTAACTATGGCTACACCTTC.

The genes are TRBV13 and TRBJ2-7; 8 positions agree with TRBD1. The CDR3 runs 14 residues. CDR1 and CDR2 (germline): PRHDT, FYEKMQ (reference sequence). Trimming cost V 3 bases and J 5 bases; bases outside gene matches: 6. CDR3 sequence (DNA): TGTGCCAGCAGCTTCCGGGACAGGTGGAACGAGCAGTACTTC. Amino acids: CASSFRDRWNEQYF. The variable domain in full, with the rest retrieved from reference TRBV13 and TRBJ2-7, is AAGVIQSPRHLIKEKRETATLKCYPIPRHDTVYWYQQGPGQDPQFLISFYEKMQSDKGSIPDRFSAQQFSDYHSELNMSSLELGDSALYFCASSFRDRWNEQYFGPGTRLTVT.

V is TRBV4-1 and J is TRBJ2-1; possibly TRBD1 or TRBD2 for D (5 bases each). The CDR3 covers 15 residues. Per germline, CDR1 MGHRA and CDR2 YSYEKL. V lost 1 base and J 5 bases, leaving 12 bases between the germline ends. The CDR3 is CASSQVMGVNNEQFF. In DNA, the CDR3 is TGCGCCAGCAGCCAAGTAATGGGGGTAAACAATGAGCAGTTCTTC.

J is TRBJ1-2 and V is TRBV5-4, with D unclear. The germline gives CDR1 SGHNT, CDR2 YYREEE (reference sequence). The CDR3 is 14 residues long. Between the trimmed V and J ends, which lost 2 bases and 0 bases, there was a span of 8 bases. The CDR3 reads CASSFSGANYGYTF. As DNA, the CDR3 is TGTGCCAGCAGCTTCTCCGGGGCTAACTATGGCTACACCTTC.

The chain recombines TRBV7-2 with TRBJ2-2; 8 bases line up with TRBD1. V shed 3 bases, J shed 8 bases, and the junction held 2 bases outside the gene matches. This CDR3 is built from 13 residues. Germline V gene lookup returns CDR1 SGHTA and CDR2 FQGNSA. Here the CDR3 DNA reads TGTGCCAGCAGCTTGGACAGGGAAGGGGAGCTGTTTTTT. Amino acid sequence: CASSLDREGELFF. The complete variable domain, with remaining parts taken from reference TRBV7-2 and TRBJ2-2, reads GAGVSQSPSNKVTEKGKDVELRCDPISGHTALYWYRQSLGQGLEFLIYFQGNSAPDKSGLPSDRFSAERTGGSVSTLTIQRTQQEDSAVYLCASSLDREGELFFGEGSRLTVL.

The rearrangement joins TRBV18 to TRBJ1-2; the D gene is possibly TRBD1 (6 bases). Germline V gene lookup returns CDR1 KGHSH and CDR2 LQKENI. The CDR3 contains 14 residues. Trimming left V 6 bases short and J 1 base short, with 12 bases between. In DNA form, the CDR3 reads TGTGCCAGCTCGCGACAGGATCTTAACTATGGCTACACCTTC. It specifies CASSRQDLNYGYTF. Based on the CDR3 plus reference TRBV18 and TRBJ1-2, the full variable domain is NAGVMQNPRHLVRRRGQEARLRCSPMKGHSHVYWYRQLPEEGLKFMVYLQKENIIDESGMPKERFSAEFPKEGPSILRIQQVVRGDSAAYFCASSRQDLNYGYTFGSGTRLTVV.

The rearrangement joins TRBV4-1 to TRBJ2-3, with 8 nucleotides matching TRBD2. The CDR3 loop spans 17 amino acids. V gave up 5 bases and J gave up 0 bases; unmatched junction bases: 10. In germline, CDR1 is MGHRA, CDR2 YSYEKL. DNA for the CDR3: TGCGCCAGCAGCGATCGCGGGGGGTCCTCTAGCACAGATACGCAGTATTTT. This encodes CASSDRGGSSSTDTQYF.

This chain uses TRBV5-1 with TRBJ1-3, with a possible D match to TRBD1 (6 bases). The CDR3 spans 13 residues. V lost 7 bases and J 2 bases, leaving 10 bases between the germline ends. Looked up from germline, CDR1 is SGHRS and CDR2 is YFSETQ. CDR3 sequence reads: CASSSGAGNTIYF. As DNA, the CDR3 is TGCGCCAGCTCGTCAGGGGCTGGAAACACCATATATTTT.

V and J are TRBV6-5 and TRBJ2-1, with D tentatively TRBD1 or TRBD2 (5 bases each). V lost 6 bases and J 0 bases, leaving 12 bases between the germline ends. The CDR3 has 15 residues. CDR1 is MNHEY, CDR2 SVGAGI, per germline. The chain's CDR3 is CASSSAGASYNEQFF. The CDR3 DNA follows: TGTGCCAGCAGCTCTGCCGGGGCCTCCTACAATGAGCAGTTCTTC.

DNA for the CDR3: TGTGCCAGCAGCCAAGATCTCGGGGGGGGAAGCACAGATACGCAGTATTTT. This encodes CASSQDLGGGSTDTQYF. The V gene is TRBV4-2, the J gene TRBJ2-3, with 8 bases lining up with TRBD2. Germline CDR1 is LGHNA and CDR2 is YNFKEQ. J was trimmed by 0 bases and V by 0 bases; bases with no gene match: 5. The CDR3 spans 17 residues.

This rearrangement joins TRBV19 to TRBJ2-1, with a tentative D call TRBD2 (5 bases). Trimming left V 6 bases short and J 0 bases short, with 12 bases between. The CDR3 contains 15 residues. The germline V gene has CDR1 LNHDA and CDR2 SQIVND (reference sequence). The CDR3 DNA follows: TGTGCCAGTAGAAAGGACTGGAGCTCCTACAATGAGCAGTTCTTC. Protein product: CASRKDWSSYNEQFF.

V usage is TRBV27 and J usage is TRBJ1-5; D uncertain. V lost 0 bases and J lost 6, with 6 bases in between. The CDR3 totals 13 residues. Germline V gene data show CDR1 as MNHEY and CDR2 as SMNVEV (reference sequence). CDR3 in DNA: TGTGCCAGCAGTTTATCCGGGCTTCAGCCCCAGCATTTT. Encoded protein: CASSLSGLQPQHF.

Points on this clone: At one end, the junction sequence differs from germline, possibly due to a read error. The chain combines TRBV7-7 with TRBJ2-3, with D perhaps TRBD2 (6 bases). The CDR3 is made up of 15 amino acids. Germline V gives CDR1 SSHAT, CDR2 FNYEAQ (reference sequence). CDR3 sequence reads: CASSLGRGAGDTQYF. The DNA of the CDR3 is TGTGCTAGCAGCTTAGGTCGCGGGGCGGGAGATACGCAGTATTTT.

This sequence joins TRBV4-1 and TRBJ2-2; TRBD1 agrees at 9 bases. Trimming at V came to 0 bases and at J to 6 bases, leaving 11 bases not matched to a gene. The CDR3 consists of 18 residues. Germline V lookup: CDR1 MGHRA, CDR2 YSYEKL. The CDR3 nucleotides read TGCGCCAGCAGCCAAGATCTTGGAGGACAGGGGAGACCCGGGGAGCTGTTTTTT. Protein sequence: CASSQDLGGQGRPGELFF.

The chain joins TRBV11-2 to TRBJ1-1; D may be TRBD1 (5 bases). Germline V gene lookup returns CDR1 SGHAT and CDR2 FQNNGV. V was trimmed by 4 bases and J by 1 base, leaving 13 bases between them. The CDR3 consists of 15 residues. For the CDR3, the DNA is TGTGCCAGCAGCTCGACAAGGGGTCCGAACACTGAAGCTTTCTTT. The encoded protein is CASSSTRGPNTEAFF.

The rearrangement joins TRBV30 to TRBJ2-5; TRBD2 agrees at 15 bases. The V and J ends lost 8 bases and 1 base, in that order; junction bases with no gene match: 2. Germline V gives CDR1 GTSNPN, CDR2 SVGIG (reference sequence). The CDR3 is 14 amino acids. The CDR3 region is CAQGLAGGQETQYF. CDR3 in DNA: TGTGCCCAGGGACTAGCGGGGGGCCAAGAGACCCAGTACTTC.

The gene calls are TRBV4-2 and TRBJ2-1, with D possibly TRBD1 on 5 matching bases. The CDR3 spans 16 residues. The V end lost 0 bases, the J end lost 8 bases, and 17 bases lay between the germline ends. Germline V gene sequence: CDR1 LGHNA, CDR2 YNFKEQ. This CDR3 reads CASSQDPGQMRHEQFF. Written as DNA, the CDR3 is TGTGCCAGCAGCCAAGATCCCGGACAAATGCGTCATGAGCAGTTCTTC.

The J gene is TRBJ1-5, the V gene TRBV30; D is perhaps TRBD1 (5 bases). There are 13 residues in the CDR3. CDR1 is GTSNPN, CDR2 SVGIG, per germline (reference sequence). The germline V and J ends were trimmed by 2 bases and 7 bases, with 12 bases remaining between them. The CDR3 DNA is TGTGCCTGGAGTTTCGGGGGTGGCCAGCCCCAGCATTTT. The encoded protein is CAWSFGGGQPQHF.

The V and J genes are TRBV3-1 (or the pseudogene TRBV3-2) and TRBJ1-1; TRBD1 agrees at 8 bases. CDR1 is LGHDT and CDR2 is YNNKEL in the germline V gene (reference sequence). The junction had 2 bases not matched to a gene; V was cut back by 4 bases and J by 1 base. The CDR3 totals 14 residues. This chain's CDR3 is CASSRGQGNTEAFF. For the CDR3, the DNA is TGTGCCAGCAGCCGAGGACAGGGGAACACTGAAGCTTTCTTT.

The chain combines TRBV11-1 with TRBJ2-7; D may be TRBD1 (6 bases). The CDR3 is 14 residues long. Trimming pared 0 bases from V and 7 bases from J, leaving 13 bases between. Germline-derived CDR1 and CDR2 are SGHAT and FQDESV (reference sequence). The CDR3 loop reads CASSLAQGPREQYF. The DNA for the CDR3 is TGTGCCAGCAGCTTAGCACAGGGTCCAAGGGAGCAGTACTTC.